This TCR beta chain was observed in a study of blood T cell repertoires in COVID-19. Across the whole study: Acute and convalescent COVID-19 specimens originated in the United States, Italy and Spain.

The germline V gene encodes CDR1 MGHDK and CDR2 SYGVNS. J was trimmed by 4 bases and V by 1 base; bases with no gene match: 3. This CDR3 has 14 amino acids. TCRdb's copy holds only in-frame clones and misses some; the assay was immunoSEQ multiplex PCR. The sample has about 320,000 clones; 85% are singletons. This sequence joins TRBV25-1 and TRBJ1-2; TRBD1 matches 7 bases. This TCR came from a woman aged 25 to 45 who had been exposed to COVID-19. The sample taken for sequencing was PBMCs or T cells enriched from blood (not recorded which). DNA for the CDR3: TGTGCCAGCAGTGAATCCGGGACAGCCTATGGCTACACCTTC. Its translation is CASSESGTAYGYTF.